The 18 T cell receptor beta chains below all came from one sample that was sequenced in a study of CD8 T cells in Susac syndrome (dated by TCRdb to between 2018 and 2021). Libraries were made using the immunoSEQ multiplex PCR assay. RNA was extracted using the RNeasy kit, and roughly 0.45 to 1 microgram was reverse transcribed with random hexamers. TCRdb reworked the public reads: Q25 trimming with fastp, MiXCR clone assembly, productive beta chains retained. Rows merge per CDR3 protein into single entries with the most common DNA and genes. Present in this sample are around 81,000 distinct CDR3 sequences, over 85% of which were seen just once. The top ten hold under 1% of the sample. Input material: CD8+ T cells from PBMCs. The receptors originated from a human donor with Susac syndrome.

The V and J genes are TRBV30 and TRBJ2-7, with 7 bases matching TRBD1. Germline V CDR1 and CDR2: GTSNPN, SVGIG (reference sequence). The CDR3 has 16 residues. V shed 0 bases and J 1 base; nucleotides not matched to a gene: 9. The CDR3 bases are TGTGCCTGGAGTGTACCCGGGCCAGGGGGTTCCTACGAGCAGTACTTC. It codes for CAWSVPGPGGSYEQYF.

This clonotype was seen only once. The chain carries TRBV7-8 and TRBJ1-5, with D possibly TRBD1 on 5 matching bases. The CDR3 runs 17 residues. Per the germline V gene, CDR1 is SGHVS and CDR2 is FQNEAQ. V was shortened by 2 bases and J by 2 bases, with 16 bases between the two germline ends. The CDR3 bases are TGTGCCAGCAGCTTATTCGCCTGGGGGGATCGCAATCAGCCCCAGCATTTT. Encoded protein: CASSLFAWGDRNQPQHF.

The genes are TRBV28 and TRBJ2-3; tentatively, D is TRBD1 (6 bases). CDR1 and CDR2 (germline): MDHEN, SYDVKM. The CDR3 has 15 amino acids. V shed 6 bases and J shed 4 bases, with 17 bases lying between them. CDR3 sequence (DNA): TGTGCCAGCAGAAGGGGGACAAGGGGTTCAGATACGCAGTATTTT. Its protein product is CASRRGTRGSDTQYF.

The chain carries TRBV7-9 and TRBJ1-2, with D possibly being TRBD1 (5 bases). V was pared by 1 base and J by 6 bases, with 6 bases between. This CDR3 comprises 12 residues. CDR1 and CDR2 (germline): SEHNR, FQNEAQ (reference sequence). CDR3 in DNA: TGTGCCAGCAGCTTAGGGGACGATGGCTACACCTTC. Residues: CASSLGDDGYTF.

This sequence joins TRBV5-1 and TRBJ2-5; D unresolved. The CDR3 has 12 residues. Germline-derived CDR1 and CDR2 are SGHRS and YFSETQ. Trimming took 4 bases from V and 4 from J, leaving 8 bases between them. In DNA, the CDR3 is TGCGCCAGCAGCGGCTCGGGAGAGACCCAGTACTTC. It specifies CASSGSGETQYF.

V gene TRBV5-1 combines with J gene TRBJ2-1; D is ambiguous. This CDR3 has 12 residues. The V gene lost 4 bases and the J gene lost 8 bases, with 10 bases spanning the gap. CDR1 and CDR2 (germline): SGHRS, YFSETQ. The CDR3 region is CASSQKGDEQFF. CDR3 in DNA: TGCGCCAGCAGCCAAAAAGGAGATGAGCAGTTCTTC.

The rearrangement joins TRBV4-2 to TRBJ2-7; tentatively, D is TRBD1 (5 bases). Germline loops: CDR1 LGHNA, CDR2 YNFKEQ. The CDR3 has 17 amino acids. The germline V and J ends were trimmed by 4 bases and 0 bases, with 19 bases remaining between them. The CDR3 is CASSPSLDWTNSYEQYF. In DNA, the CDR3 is TGTGCCAGCAGCCCAAGTTTAGATTGGACAAACTCCTACGAGCAGTACTTC.

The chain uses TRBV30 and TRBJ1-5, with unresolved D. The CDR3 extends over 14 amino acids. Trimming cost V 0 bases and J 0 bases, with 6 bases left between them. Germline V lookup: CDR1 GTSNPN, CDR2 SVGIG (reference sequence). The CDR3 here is CAWSVPYSNQPQHF. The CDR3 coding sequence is TGTGCCTGGAGTGTACCCTATAGCAATCAGCCCCAGCATTTT.

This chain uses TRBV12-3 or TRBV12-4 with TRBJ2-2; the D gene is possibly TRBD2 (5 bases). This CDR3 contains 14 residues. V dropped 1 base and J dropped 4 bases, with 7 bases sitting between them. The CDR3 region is CASSLGESTGELFF. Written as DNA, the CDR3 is TGTGCCAGCAGTTTAGGGGAGAGCACCGGGGAGCTGTTTTTT.

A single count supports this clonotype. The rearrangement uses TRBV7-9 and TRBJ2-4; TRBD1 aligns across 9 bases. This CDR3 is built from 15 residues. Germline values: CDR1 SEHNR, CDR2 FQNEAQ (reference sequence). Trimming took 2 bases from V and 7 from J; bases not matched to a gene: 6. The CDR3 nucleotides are TGTGCCAGCAGCTTATCACAGGGGGCTGGGAACATTCAGTACTTC. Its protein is CASSLSQGAGNIQYF.

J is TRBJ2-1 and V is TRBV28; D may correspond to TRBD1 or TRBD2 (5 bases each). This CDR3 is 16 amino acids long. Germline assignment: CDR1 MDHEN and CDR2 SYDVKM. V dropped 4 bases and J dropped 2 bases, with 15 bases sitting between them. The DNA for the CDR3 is TGTGCCAGCAGTTCCCCCGGGACGGCCGCCTACAATGAGCAGTTCTTC. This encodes CASSSPGTAAYNEQFF.

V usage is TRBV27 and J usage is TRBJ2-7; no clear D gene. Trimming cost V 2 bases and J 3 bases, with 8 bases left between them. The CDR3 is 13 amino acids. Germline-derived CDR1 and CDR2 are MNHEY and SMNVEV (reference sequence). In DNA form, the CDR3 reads TGTGCCAGCAGTTTAAGGGTCAGCTACGAGCAGTACTTC. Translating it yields CASSLRVSYEQYF.

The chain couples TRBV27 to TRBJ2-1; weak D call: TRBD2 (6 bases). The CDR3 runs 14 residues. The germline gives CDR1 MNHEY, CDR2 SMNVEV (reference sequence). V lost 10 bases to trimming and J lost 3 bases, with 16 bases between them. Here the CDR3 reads CATSSGTDYNEQFF. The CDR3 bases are TGTGCCACCTCCTCCGGGACTGACTACAATGAGCAGTTCTTC.

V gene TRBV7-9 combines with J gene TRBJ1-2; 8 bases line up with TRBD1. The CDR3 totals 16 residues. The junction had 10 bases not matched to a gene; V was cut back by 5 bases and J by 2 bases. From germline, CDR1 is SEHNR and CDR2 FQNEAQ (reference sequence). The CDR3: CASSTAGTGGNYGYTF. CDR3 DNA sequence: TGTGCCAGCAGCACAGCGGGTACAGGGGGGAACTATGGCTACACCTTC.

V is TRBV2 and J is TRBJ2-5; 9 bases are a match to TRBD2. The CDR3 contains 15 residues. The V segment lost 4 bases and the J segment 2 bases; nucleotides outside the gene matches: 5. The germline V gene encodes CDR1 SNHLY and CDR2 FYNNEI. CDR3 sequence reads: CASSAGTSSQETQYF. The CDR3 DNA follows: TGTGCCAGCAGTGCCGGGACTAGCAGTCAAGAGACCCAGTACTTC.

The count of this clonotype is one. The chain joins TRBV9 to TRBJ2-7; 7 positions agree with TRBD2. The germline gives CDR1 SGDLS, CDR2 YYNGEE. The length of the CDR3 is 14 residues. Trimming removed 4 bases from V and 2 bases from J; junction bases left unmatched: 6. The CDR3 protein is CASSRSGKPYEQYF. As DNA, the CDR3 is TGTGCCAGCAGCAGGAGCGGGAAGCCCTACGAGCAGTACTTC. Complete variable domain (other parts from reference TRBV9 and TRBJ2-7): DSGVTQTPKHLITATGQRVTLRCSPRSGDLSVYWYQQSLDQGLQFLIQYYNGEERAKGNILERFSAQQFPDLHSELNLSSLELGDSALYFCASSRSGKPYEQYFGPGTRLTVT.

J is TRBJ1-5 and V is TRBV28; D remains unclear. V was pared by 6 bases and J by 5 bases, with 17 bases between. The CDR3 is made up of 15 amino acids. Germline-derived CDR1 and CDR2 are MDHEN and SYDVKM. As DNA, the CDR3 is TGTGCCAGCAGCCAAATTGGAGGGCGCTATCAGCCCCAGCATTTT. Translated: CASSQIGGRYQPQHF. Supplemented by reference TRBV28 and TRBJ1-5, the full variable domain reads DVKVTQSSRYLVKRTGEKVFLECVQDMDHENMFWYRQDPGLGLRLIYFSYDVKMKEKGDIPEGYSVSREKKERFSLILESASTNQTSMYLCASSQIGGRYQPQHFGDGTRLSIL.

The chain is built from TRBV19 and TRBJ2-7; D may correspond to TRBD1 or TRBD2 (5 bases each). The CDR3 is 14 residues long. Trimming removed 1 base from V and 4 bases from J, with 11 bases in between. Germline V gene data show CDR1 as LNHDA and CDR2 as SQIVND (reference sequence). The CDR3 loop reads CASSIAHGGYEQYF. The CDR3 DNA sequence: TGTGCCAGTAGTATAGCCCATGGGGGTTACGAGCAGTACTTC. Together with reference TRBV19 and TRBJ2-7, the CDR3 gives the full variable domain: DGGITQSPKYLFRKEGQNVTLSCEQNLNHDAMYWYRQDPGQGLRLIYYSQIVNDFQKGDIAEGYSVSREKKESFPLTVTSAQKNPTAFYLCASSIAHGGYEQYFGPGTRLTVT.